Sequencing of this TCR beta chain was carried out in a study of early T cells in non-severe SARS-CoV-2 infection (dated by TCRdb to about 2021). For the wider study: Because TCR sequencing was done on bulk RNA from unsorted whole blood, the alpha and beta chains could not be paired.

Regarding this clonotype: No cognate antigen has been identified for it. Base qualities are not at hand, and no much larger clone is one base apart.

From the cysteine through the phenylalanine, the CDR3 covers 13 amino acids. Of the read, only the CDR3 DNA is kept; its 39 bases are in frame from base 1. The germline V gene yields MNHNS for CDR1 and SASEGT for CDR2. The germline ends are 9 bases apart after V is trimmed by 7 bases and J by 0 bases. What the work shows at the level of the full study, not this receptor alone: VDJdb matching was skewed toward anti-spike CD8 responses and likely underestimated virus-specific expansions, missing private and CD4 specificities.

Set within a cohort of healthcare workers in London, UK, this nested case-control study involved weekly PCR testing of nasopharyngeal swabs along with blood sampling. Between 23 and 31 March 2020, the week of the UK lockdown, healthcare workers were enrolled and then followed up weekly for as long as 16 weeks. Receptor amplification or capture employed 5' RACE. Sequencing took place on a NextSeq 500. The TCR library protocol attached unique molecular identifiers to individual cDNA molecules to correct for sequencing error and PCR bias. TCR alpha and beta chains were both sequenced, and the abundances of alpha and beta sequences in each sample were closely correlated with each other. Regarding the original processing steps: Decombinator V4 was used to annotate the V gene, J gene and CDR3 of the TCR sequences. Expanded TCRs were defined as changing significantly between any two time points under a Poisson model with p below 0.0001. TCR abundances were normalised to the total number of TCRs sequenced per sample and expressed as counts per million. MAIT TCRs were defined by TRAV1-2 paired with TRAJ12, TRAJ20 or TRAJ33, and iNKT TCRs by TRAV10 paired with TRAJ18. VDJdb, accessed on 1 November 2021, was searched for TCRs annotated for CMV, EBV and SARS-CoV-2, and TCRs annotated for more than one antigen were excluded. Clones were called with MiXCR by TCRdb after fastp trimmed the public reads at Q25, and only in-frame beta chains were retained. CDR3 protein duplicates are merged, each entry listing the most common genes and DNA. TCRdb, not the authors, supplied the V and J calls. The sample contains around 66,000 distinct CDR3 sequences, approximately 13% of them found a single time. The ten largest make up roughly 8.7% of the sample.

The source is an adult who was a healthcare worker with PCR-confirmed SARS-CoV-2 infection or an uninfected control (not recorded which). The sample comprised whole blood. The sequence joins TRBV6-1 to TRBJ2-5; no D gene can be assigned with confidence. In nucleotide form, the sequence is TGTGCCAGCACGCACTTAAACCAAGAGACCCAGTACTTC. Its coded protein is CASTHLNQETQYF.